This T cell receptor beta chain was profiled in a study of blood T cell repertoires in COVID-19. The table came from immunoSEQ multiplex PCR; TCRdb's copy has only in-frame clones and leaves some out. The table has about 68,000 clones, around 84% seen once. The germline CDR1 and CDR2 sequences are LNHDA and SQIVND (reference sequence). Trimming stripped 8 bases from V and 6 bases from J, with 10 bases between. The CDR3 runs to 11 residues. The sequencing sample was made of peripheral blood. The rearrangement links TRBV19 to TRBJ1-1, with D possibly matching TRBD1 (6 bases). The receptor was isolated from a middle-aged man with acute or convalescent COVID-19. CDR3 amino acids: CASLGGAEAFF. CDR3 DNA: TGTGCCAGTTTAGGGGGGGCTGAAGCTTTCTTT.